This passage covers 10 T cell receptor beta chains from one sample sequenced in a study of identical twins. TCRdb reprocessed the 5' RACE reads with MiXCR, giving one entry per CDR3 protein. The data contain around 250,000 distinct CDR3 sequences, more than 9.5% of them seen just once; the ten biggest clones take up roughly 3.7%. The data also belong to a second study, concerning yellow fever vaccine responses in identical twins.

Sequenced: memory (CD45RO+) T cells sorted from blood. These receptors were taken from a woman aged 18-35 years in good health.

The rearrangement links TRBV11-2 to TRBJ2-5; 12 bases fit TRBD2. The trim removed 2 bases at V and 4 bases at J, leaving 8 bases unmatched. CDR1 is SGHAT and CDR2 is FQNNGV in the germline V gene. The CDR3 has 17 amino acids. CDR3 protein: CASSLMTGGLAGETQYF. In DNA, the CDR3 is TGTGCCAGCAGCTTAATGACAGGGGGACTAGCGGGAGAGACCCAGTACTTC.

The gene calls are TRBV5-6 and TRBJ2-7; TRBD1 aligns across 7 bases. In germline, CDR1 is SGHDT, CDR2 YYEEEE. The length of the CDR3 is 13 residues. V lost 7 bases and J lost 2; bases outside the gene matches: 6. This chain's CDR3 is CASGTALTYEQYF. The CDR3, as DNA: TGTGCCAGCGGGACAGCCCTAACCTACGAGCAGTACTTC.

In its sample, this clonotype was seen many times. The chain uses TRBV7-8 and TRBJ1-1; maybe TRBD1 (5 bases). V dropped 5 bases and J dropped 3 bases, with 13 bases sitting between them. The CDR3 length is 14 residues. Germline-derived CDR1 and CDR2 are SGHVS and FQNEAQ. The CDR3 reads CASSLDIVYTEAFF. The CDR3 nucleotides are TGTGCCAGCAGCCTGGACATCGTATACACTGAAGCTTTCTTT.

The chain combines TRBV5-6 with TRBJ2-2; TRBD2 is a possible D gene (5 bases). Germline V gene data show CDR1 as SGHDT and CDR2 as YYEEEE. The CDR3 has 15 residues. Deletions cut 4 bases from V and 4 bases from J, with 14 bases between. CDR3 DNA sequence: TGTGCCAGCAGCCGCGCGGGTTTGGGCACCGGGGAGCTGTTTTTT. It encodes CASSRAGLGTGELFF.

V usage is TRBV20-1 and J usage is TRBJ2-2; 7 bases are a match to TRBD1. CDR3 size: 13 residues. The germline gives CDR1 DFQATT, CDR2 SNEGSKA (reference sequence). Losses at the gene ends were 6 bases for V and 0 bases for J; bases not matched to a gene: 1. The CDR3 sequence is CSATGPNTGELFF. CDR3 bases: TGCAGTGCGACAGGGCCGAACACCGGGGAGCTGTTTTTT.

This clonotype was observed at least ten times. The chain employs TRBV24-1 and TRBJ2-1; 7 nucleotides match TRBD2. CDR3 length: 11 residues. The trim removed 3 bases at V and 12 bases at J, leaving 1 base unmatched. Germline assignment: CDR1 KGHDR and CDR2 SFDVKD. CDR3 amino acids: CATSDGGVQFF. The CDR3 nucleotides are TGTGCCACCAGTGATGGGGGGGTGCAGTTCTTC.

At least ten counts were recorded for this clonotype. The chain uses TRBV29-1 and TRBJ2-2, with 10 bases aligning to TRBD1. The CDR3 is 17 residues long. Per the germline V gene, CDR1 is SQVTM and CDR2 is ANQGSEA. Germline trimming cut 1 base from V and 6 bases from J; bases unmatched to any gene: 11. The chain's CDR3 is CSVEVLTHGQGAGELFF. The CDR3 DNA is TGCAGCGTTGAAGTATTAACCCACGGACAGGGGGCCGGGGAGCTGTTTTTT.

This clonotype turned up a few times. This rearrangement joins TRBV7-8 to TRBJ2-7; maybe TRBD1 (6 bases). The germline V gene has CDR1 SGHVS and CDR2 FQNEAQ. The CDR3 spans 15 residues. V was trimmed by 4 bases and J by 2 bases, leaving 15 bases between them. This CDR3 reads CASSSLGTKTYEQYF. The DNA of the CDR3 is TGTGCCAGCAGCTCGCTCGGGACAAAAACCTACGAGCAGTACTTC.

The rearrangement joins TRBV28 to TRBJ2-7; D might be TRBD1 or TRBD2, each matching 5 bases. CDR1 is MDHEN and CDR2 is SYDVKM in the germline V gene. V was clipped by 7 bases and J by 5 bases, with 15 bases between them. The CDR3 is 13 amino acids. The CDR3 here is CASTLGTGHEQYF. Written as DNA, the CDR3 is TGTGCCAGCACCCTAGGGACCGGCCACGAGCAGTACTTC.

This clonotype was detected only a few times. The chain carries TRBV7-2 and TRBJ2-4; D is unresolved. The germline gives CDR1 SGHTA, CDR2 FQGNSA. The CDR3 covers 14 residues. The V gene lost 8 bases and the J gene lost 0 bases, with 11 bases spanning the gap. CDR3 in DNA: TGTGCCAGCGGCTATCCGGGAGCCAAAAACATTCAGTACTTC. Residues: CASGYPGAKNIQYF.